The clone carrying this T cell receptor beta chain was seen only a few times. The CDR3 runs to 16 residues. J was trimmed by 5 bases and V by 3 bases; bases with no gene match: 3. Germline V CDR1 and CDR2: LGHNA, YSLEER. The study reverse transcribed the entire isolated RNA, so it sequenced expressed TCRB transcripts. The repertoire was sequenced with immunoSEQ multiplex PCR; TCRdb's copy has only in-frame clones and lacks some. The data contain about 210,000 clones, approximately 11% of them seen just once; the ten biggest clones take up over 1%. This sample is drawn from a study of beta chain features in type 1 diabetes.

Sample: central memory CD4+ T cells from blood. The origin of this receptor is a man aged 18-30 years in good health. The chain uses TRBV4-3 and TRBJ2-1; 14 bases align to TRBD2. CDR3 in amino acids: CASSHGLAGGDNEQFF. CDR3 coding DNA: TGCGCCAGCAGCCACGGACTAGCGGGAGGCGACAATGAGCAGTTCTTC.